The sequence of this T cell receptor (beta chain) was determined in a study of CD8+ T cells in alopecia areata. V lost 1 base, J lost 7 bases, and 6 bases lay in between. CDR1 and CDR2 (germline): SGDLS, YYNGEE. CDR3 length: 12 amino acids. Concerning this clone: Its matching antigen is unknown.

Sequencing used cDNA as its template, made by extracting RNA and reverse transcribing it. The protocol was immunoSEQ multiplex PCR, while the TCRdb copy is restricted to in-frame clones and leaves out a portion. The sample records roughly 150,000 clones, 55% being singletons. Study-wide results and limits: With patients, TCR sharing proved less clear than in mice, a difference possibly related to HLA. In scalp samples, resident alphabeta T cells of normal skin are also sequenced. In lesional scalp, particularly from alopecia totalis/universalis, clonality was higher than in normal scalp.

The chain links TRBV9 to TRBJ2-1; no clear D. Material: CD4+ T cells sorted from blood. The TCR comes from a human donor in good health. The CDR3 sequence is CASSVPANEQFF. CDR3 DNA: TGTGCCAGCAGCGTACCGGCAAATGAGCAGTTCTTC.